This T cell receptor beta chain was captured in a study of T-cell memory formation after mild COVID-19 (dated by TCRdb to about 2021). About the study as a whole: TCR sequence clusters from the two donors were largely donor specific. The cohort comprised two young, previously healthy adult volunteers, one female and one male. In two donors, T-cell clones that expanded and contracted after mild COVID-19 were followed by sequencing TCRalpha and TCRbeta repertoires longitudinally. Summary of the overall study and its limitations: Contracting CD4+ clones were located mainly in the CM and EM memory subsets, whereas CD8+ clones were found to be enriched in EMRA. Only two mild cases were covered in the study, and larger cohorts including severe cases with pre-infection samples were considered necessary. Some responding clones were found in pre-infection memory, which suggests that pre-existing cross-reactive memory T cells took part in the SARS-CoV-2 response. SARS-CoV-2 specificity was not confirmed for the second-wave clones peaking on day 37. Clones that contracted from day 15 to 85 showed balanced CD4/CD8 phenotypes, whereas a second wave of clones that expanded from day 15 to 37 leaned towards CD4+.

The data were produced on an Illumina NovaSeq 6000. TCRalpha and TCRbeta cDNA libraries were built by 5'RACE with constant-segment primers, adding sample barcodes and unique molecular identifiers. RNA was extracted from every sample with Trizol reagent. Libraries were amplified in two PCR steps, with a second sample barcode and Illumina TruSeq adapters added in the second step. The libraries were sequenced on an Illumina NovaSeq using 2 x 150 bp paired-end reads. The authors processed their data as follows. Reads were demultiplexed and collapsed into UMI-guided consensus sequences with migec v1.2.7. Using mixcr v2.1.11, UMI consensuses were aligned to TRA and TRB V and J templates and then assembled into clonotypes. A clonotype was counted as expanded or contracted only if both edgeR and NoisET called the change significant, with noise models trained on biological replicates. For edgeR calls, the cutoffs were a false discovery rate-adjusted p below 0.01 and a log2 fold-change threshold of 1. As an exploratory analysis of dynamics, max-normalized trajectories of the 1000 most abundant clonotypes were examined by PCA with hierarchical clustering. Separately sequenced CD4+ and CD8+ repertoires were used to assign a CD4 or CD8 phenotype to each responding clone. TCRdb passed the public sequencing reads through fastp at Q25 and MiXCR, retaining productive beta sequences. Every distinct CDR3 protein forms one entry, paired with its most common genes and DNA. TCRdb, rather than the study authors, made the V and J calls. The sample has around 340,000 distinct CDR3 sequences on record, about an eighth of them singletons. The ten largest clones represent about a fifth of the sample.

Ficoll-Paque density gradient centrifugation was used to isolate PBMCs. With respect to this clonotype: No cognate antigen has been identified for it. Qualities for individual bases were not recorded, and no much larger clone is one base off.

At the junction V is shortened by 4 bases and J by 0 bases, with 5 bases in between. The CDR3 numbers 13 residues from cysteine through phenylalanine. Just CDR3 DNA is preserved here, 39 bases in frame from base 1. The CDR1 and CDR2 encoded by the germline V gene are KGHDR and SFDVKD. The sample taken for sequencing was PBMCs or a T cell subset sorted from them (not recorded which). This receptor was obtained from a man aged 18 to 35 who had mild COVID-19 (a few samples of this study predate the infection). The sample titles of this study are shuffled in the database, so cell type and time point are left out; the donor was told from shared clones. Recombination connected TRBV24-1 to TRBJ1-1, with no D gene named confidently. In nucleotide form, the sequence is TGTGCCACCAGTGAGAACCTGAACACTGAAGCTTTCTTT. It is translated as CATSENLNTEAFF.